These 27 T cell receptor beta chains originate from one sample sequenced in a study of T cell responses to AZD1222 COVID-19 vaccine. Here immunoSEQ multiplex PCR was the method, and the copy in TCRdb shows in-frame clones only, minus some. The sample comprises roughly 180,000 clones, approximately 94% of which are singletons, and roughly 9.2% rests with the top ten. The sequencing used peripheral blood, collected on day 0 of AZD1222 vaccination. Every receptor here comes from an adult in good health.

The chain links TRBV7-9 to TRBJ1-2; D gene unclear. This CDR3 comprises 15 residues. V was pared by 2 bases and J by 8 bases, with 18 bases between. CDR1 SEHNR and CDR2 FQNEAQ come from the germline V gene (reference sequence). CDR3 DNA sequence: TGTGCCAGCAGCTTAAAAGGTCGGGCAGACGGAGGCTACACCTTC. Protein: CASSLKGRADGGYTF.

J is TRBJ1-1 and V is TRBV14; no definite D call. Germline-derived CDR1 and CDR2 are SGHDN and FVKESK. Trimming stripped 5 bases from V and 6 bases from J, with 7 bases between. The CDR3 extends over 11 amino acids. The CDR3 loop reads CASSSGAEAFF. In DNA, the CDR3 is TGTGCCAGCAGCTCAGGTGCTGAAGCTTTCTTT.

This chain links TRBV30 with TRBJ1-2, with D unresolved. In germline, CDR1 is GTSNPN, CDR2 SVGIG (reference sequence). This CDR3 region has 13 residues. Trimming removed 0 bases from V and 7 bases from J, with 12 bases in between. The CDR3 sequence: CAWSVLGGVGYTF. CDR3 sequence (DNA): TGTGCCTGGAGTGTACTGGGCGGGGTTGGCTACACCTTC.

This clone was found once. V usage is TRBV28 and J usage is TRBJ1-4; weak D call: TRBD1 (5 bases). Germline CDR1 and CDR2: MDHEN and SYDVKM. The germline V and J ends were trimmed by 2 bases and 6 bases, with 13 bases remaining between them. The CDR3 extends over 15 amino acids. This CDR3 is CASSLPGRVYEKLFF. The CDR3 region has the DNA TGTGCCAGCAGTTTACCCGGCAGGGTCTATGAAAAACTGTTTTTT.

The CDR3 protein is CASSADPGLAGDKAGELFF. The CDR3 nucleotides are TGTGCCAGCAGCGCCGACCCGGGACTAGCGGGAGATAAGGCCGGGGAGCTGTTTTTT. The chain has TRBV7-3 and TRBJ2-2, with 14 bases that match TRBD2. Germline values: CDR1 SGHTA, CDR2 FQGTGA. This CDR3 region has 19 residues. Losses at the gene ends were 5 bases for V and 6 bases for J; bases not matched to a gene: 14.

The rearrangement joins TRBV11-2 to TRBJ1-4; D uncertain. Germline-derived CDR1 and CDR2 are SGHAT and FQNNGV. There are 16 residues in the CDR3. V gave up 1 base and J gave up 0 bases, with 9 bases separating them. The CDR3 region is CASSLGTGATNEKLFF. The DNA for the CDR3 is TGTGCCAGCAGCTTAGGGACCGGGGCAACTAATGAAAAACTGTTTTTT.

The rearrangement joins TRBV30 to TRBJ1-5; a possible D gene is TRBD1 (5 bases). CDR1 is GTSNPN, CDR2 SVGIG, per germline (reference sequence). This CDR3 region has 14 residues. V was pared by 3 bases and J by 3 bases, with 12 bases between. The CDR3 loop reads CAWRDQGANQPQHF. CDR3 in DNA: TGTGCCTGGAGGGATCAAGGGGCCAATCAGCCCCAGCATTTT.

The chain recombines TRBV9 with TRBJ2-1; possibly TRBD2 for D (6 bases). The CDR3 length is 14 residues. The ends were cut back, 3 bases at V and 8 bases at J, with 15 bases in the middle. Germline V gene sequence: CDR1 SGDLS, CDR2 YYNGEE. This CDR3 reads CASSARDWIHEQFF. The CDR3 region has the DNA TGTGCCAGCAGCGCCCGGGACTGGATTCATGAGCAGTTCTTC.

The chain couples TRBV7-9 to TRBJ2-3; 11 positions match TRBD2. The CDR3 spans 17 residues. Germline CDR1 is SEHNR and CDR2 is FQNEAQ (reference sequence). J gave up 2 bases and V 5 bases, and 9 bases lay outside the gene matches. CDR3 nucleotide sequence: TGTGCCAGCAGCCCCCGACTAGCGGGGAAATTCACAGATACGCAGTATTTT. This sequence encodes CASSPRLAGKFTDTQYF.

CDR3 DNA sequence: TGCGCCAGCAGCCAAGATAGCGGGAGGGCTGATGAGCAGTTCTTC. Translated, it gives CASSQDSGRADEQFF. J is TRBJ2-1 and V is TRBV4-3; 11 nucleotides match TRBD2. CDR3 size: 15 residues. Per the germline V gene, CDR1 is LGHNA and CDR2 is YSLEER. The V and J ends lost 0 bases and 8 bases, in that order; junction bases with no gene match: 3.

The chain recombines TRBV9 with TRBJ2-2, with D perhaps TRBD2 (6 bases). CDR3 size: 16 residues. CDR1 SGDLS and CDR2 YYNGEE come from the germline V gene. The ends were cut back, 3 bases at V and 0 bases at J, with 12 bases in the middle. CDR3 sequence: CASSAGTSPNTGELFF. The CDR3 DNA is TGTGCCAGCAGCGCAGGCACTAGCCCGAACACCGGGGAGCTGTTTTTT. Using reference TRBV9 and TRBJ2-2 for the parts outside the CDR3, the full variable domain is DSGVTQTPKHLITATGQRVTLRCSPRSGDLSVYWYQQSLDQGLQFLIQYYNGEERAKGNILERFSAQQFPDLHSELNLSSLELGDSALYFCASSAGTSPNTGELFFGEGSRLTVL.

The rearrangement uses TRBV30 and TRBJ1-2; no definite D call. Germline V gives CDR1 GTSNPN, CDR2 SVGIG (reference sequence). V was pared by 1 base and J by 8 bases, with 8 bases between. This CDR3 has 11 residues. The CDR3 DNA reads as TGTGCCTGGAGTGACCGAAAGGGCTACACCTTC. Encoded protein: CAWSDRKGYTF.

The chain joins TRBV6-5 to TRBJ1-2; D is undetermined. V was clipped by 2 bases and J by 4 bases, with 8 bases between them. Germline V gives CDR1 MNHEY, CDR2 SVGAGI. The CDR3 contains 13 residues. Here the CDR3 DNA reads TGTGCCAGCAGTTACGGGTTGGGCTATGGCTACACCTTC. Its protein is CASSYGLGYGYTF.

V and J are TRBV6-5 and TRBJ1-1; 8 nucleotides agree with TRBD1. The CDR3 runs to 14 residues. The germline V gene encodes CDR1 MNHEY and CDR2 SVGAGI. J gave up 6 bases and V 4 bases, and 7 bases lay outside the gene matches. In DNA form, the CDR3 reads TGTGCCAGCAGTTCACCAGGGGGCACCTCTGAAGCTTTCTTT. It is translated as CASSSPGGTSEAFF.

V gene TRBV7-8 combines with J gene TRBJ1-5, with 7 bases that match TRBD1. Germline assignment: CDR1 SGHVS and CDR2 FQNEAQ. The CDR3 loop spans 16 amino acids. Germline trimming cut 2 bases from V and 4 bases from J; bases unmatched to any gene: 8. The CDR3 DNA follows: TGTGCCAGCAGCTTAACCACAGGGGAGGGAAATCAGCCCCAGCATTTT. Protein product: CASSLTTGEGNQPQHF.

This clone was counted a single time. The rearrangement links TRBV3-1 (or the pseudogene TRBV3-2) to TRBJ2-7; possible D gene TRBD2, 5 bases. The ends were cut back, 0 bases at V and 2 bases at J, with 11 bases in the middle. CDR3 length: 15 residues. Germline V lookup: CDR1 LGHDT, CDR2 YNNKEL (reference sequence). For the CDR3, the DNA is TGTGCCAGCAGCCAAGAAAAAGGGCGGGCCTACGAGCAGTACTTC. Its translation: CASSQEKGRAYEQYF.

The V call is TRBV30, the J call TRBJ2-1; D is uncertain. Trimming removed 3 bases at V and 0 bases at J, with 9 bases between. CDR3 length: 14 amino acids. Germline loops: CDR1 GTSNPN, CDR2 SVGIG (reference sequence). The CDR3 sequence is CAWRMAGSYNEQFF. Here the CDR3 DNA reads TGTGCCTGGAGAATGGCAGGCTCCTACAATGAGCAGTTCTTC.

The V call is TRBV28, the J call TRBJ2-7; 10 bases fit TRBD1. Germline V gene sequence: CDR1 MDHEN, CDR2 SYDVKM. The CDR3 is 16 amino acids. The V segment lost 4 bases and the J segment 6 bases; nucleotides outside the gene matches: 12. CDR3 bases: TGTGCCAGCAGTTCCCTGGGACAGGGGTCTCTTGGCGAGCAGTACTTC. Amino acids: CASSSLGQGSLGEQYF.

The CDR3 bases are TGTGCCAGCAGCCCAACCTCCACAGGGAAAGCTTTCTTT. Amino acids: CASSPTSTGKAFF. V and J are TRBV7-9 and TRBJ1-1; D might be TRBD1 (6 bases). Germline V gene data show CDR1 as SEHNR and CDR2 as FQNEAQ (reference sequence). CDR3 size: 13 residues. V lost 5 bases to trimming and J lost 9 bases, with 16 bases between them.

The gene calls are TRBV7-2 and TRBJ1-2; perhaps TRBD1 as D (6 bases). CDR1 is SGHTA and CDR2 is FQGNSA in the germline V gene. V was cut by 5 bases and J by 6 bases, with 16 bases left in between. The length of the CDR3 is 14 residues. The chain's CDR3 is CASSTDRYRHGYTF. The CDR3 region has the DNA TGTGCCAGCAGCACAGACAGGTACCGCCATGGCTACACCTTC.

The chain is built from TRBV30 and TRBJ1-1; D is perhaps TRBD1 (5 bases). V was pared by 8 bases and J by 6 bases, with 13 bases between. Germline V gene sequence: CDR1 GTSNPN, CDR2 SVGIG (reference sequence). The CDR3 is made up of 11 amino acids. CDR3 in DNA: TGTGCCGGGTTCGGGACGGCTGAAGCTTTCTTT. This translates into CAGFGTAEAFF.

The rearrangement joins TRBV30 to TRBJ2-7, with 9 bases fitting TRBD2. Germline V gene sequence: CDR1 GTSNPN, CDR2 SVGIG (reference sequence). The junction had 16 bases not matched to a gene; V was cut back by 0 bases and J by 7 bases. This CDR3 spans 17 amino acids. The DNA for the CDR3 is TGTGCCTGGAGTGTTACCCGGCTAGCGGGACGCTCGGGGGAGCAGTACTTC. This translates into CAWSVTRLAGRSGEQYF.

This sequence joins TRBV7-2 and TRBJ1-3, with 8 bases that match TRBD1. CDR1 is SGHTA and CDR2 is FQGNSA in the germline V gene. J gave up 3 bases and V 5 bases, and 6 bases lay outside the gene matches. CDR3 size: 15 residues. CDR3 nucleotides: TGTGCCAGCAGCCCCGCAGGGGGCGGTGGAAACACCATATATTTT. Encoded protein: CASSPAGGGGNTIYF.

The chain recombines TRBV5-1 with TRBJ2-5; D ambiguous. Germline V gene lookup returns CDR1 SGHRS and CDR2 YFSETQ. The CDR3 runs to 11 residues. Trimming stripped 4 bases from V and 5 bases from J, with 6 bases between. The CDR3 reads CASSPGETQYF. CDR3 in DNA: TGCGCCAGCAGCCCCGGGGAGACCCAGTACTTC. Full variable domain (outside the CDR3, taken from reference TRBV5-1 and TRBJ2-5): KAGVTQTPRYLIKTRGQQVTLSCSPISGHRSVSWYQQTPGQGLQFLFEYFSETQRNKGNFPGRFSGRQFSNSRSEMNVSTLELGDSALYLCASSPGETQYFGPGTRLLVL.

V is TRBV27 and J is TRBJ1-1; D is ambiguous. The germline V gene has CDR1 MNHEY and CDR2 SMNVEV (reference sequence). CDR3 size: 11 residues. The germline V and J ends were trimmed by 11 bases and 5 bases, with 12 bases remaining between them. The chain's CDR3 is CAVHSLTEAFF. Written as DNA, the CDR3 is TGTGCCGTACACTCGCTTACTGAAGCTTTCTTT.

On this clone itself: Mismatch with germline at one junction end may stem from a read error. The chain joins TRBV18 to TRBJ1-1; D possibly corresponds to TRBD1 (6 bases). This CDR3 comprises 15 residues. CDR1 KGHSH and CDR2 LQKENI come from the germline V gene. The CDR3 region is CASSPQGGRGAEAFF. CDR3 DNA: TGTGCCAGCTCCCCACAGGGTGGGAGAGGGGCTGAAGCTTTCTTT.

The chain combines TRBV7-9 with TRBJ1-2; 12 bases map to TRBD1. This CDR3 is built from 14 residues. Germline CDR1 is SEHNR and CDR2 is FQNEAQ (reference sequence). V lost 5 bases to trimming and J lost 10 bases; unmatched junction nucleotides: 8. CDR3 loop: CASSTSGTGGDYTF. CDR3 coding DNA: TGTGCCAGCAGCACTTCCGGGACAGGGGGCGACTACACCTTC.